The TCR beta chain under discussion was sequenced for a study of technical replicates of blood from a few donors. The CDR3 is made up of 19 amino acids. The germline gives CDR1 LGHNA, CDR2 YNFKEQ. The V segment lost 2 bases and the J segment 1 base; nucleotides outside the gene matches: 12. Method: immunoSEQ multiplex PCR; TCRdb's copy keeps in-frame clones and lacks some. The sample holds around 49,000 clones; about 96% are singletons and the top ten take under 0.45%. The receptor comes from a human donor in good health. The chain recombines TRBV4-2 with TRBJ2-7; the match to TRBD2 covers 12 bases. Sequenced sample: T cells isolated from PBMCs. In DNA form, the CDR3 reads TGTGCCAGCAGCCAATCCCAGGGCCCGACTAGCGGGAGATCCTACGAGCAGTACTTC. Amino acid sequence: CASSQSQGPTSGRSYEQYF.